This TCR beta chain comes out of a study of patients and donors after allogeneic stem cell transplantation. The sample holds a few counts of this clonotype. TCRdb redid the calling of the RT-PCR reads with MiXCR, one entry per CDR3 protein. The repertoire holds some 92,000 distinct CDR3 sequences, with roughly 50% as singletons. With 4 bases removed from V and 4 bases from J, the gap between germline ends came to 19 bases. The CDR3 is made up of 16 amino acids. Per the germline V gene, CDR1 is LGHNA and CDR2 is YSLEER. The chain carries TRBV4-3 and TRBJ1-1, with D possibly being TRBD1 (6 bases). Source material: blood, either unsorted or a sorted T cell fraction (not recorded which). This clonotype was obtained from a human donor who was either an allogeneic HSCT recipient or a stem cell or donor lymphocyte infusion donor (not recorded which). It is not recorded whose cells these are; they may come from a transplant donor. The CDR3 is CASSPSARGARTEAFF. The CDR3 coding sequence is TGCGCCAGCAGCCCTTCGGCGCGGGGGGCGCGCACTGAAGCTTTCTTT.